Listed below are T cell receptor beta chains from one sample, sequenced in a study of human T cells and chemical hapten exposure. TCRdb reprocessed the RACE reads via MiXCR and lists one record per CDR3 protein. The sample includes a few hundred thousand distinct CDR3 sequences, around 5% seen only once; the top ten take about 2.2%. Sequences were derived from whole blood, sampled in connection with sensitization to the hapten diphenylcyclopropenone (DPC). The receptors originated from a woman in her forties or fifties with alopecia areata. Some clones in this sample may be carry-over from other donors' samples. The CDR3 runs from the conserved cysteine through the conserved F or W. A D gene is named only where the DNA matches it firmly. The size of a clone is reported for some rows only, either as once, few or many, or as a class for expanded clones.

V,length,size,J,D,DNA,CDR3
TRBV20-1,14,many,TRBJ2-3,-,TGCAGTGGGCATAGCGCGGGAAGCACAGATACGCAGTATTTT,CSGHSAGSTDTQYF
TRBV6-6,12,many,TRBJ2-3,-,TGTGCCAGCAGTTACTCCTCTGACACGCAGTATTTT,CASSYSSDTQYF
TRBV2,14,many,TRBJ1-5,-,TGTGCCAGCAGTGATGGGTCAGCAAATCAGCCCCAGCATTTT,CASSDGSANQPQHF
TRBV12-3/TRBV12-4,10,few,TRBJ2-1,-,TGTGCCACAGGGGGGCCTGAGCAGTTCTTC,CATGGPEQFF
TRBV20-1,13,many,TRBJ1-2,-,TGCAGTGCCAGTGGCCACCCCGACGATGGCTACACCTTC,CSASGHPDDGYTF
TRBV6-5,15,-,TRBJ2-7,-,TGTGCCAGCAGGGGAGGAGGGACTTTTAAGTACGAGCAGTACTTC,CASRGGGTFKYEQYF
TRBV6-2/TRBV6-3,15,few,TRBJ2-5,-,TGTGCCAGCAGTACCCTGGGCAGGGGAGAAGAGACCCAGTACTTC,CASSTLGRGEETQYF
TRBV9,15,many,TRBJ1-3,-,TGTGCCAGCAGCCGAGGGTCGAGCTCTGGAAACACCATATATTTT,CASSRGSSSGNTIYF
TRBV25-1,13,many,TRBJ2-3,-,TGTGCCAGCAGTGACCCTGACAGAGATACGCAGTATTTT,CASSDPDRDTQYF
TRBV13,13,many,TRBJ2-7,-,TGTGCCAGCAGCCTACAAAGGGACTACGAGCAGTACTTC,CASSLQRDYEQYF
TRBV2,11,-,TRBJ2-1,TRBD2,TGTGCCAGCAGCAGGGGGACTAGCGAGTTCTTC,CASSRGTSEFF
TRBV5-1,16,many,TRBJ2-7,-,TGCGCCAGCAGCTTGGGGTCCCGGGACACTTCCTACGAGCAGTACTTC,CASSLGSRDTSYEQYF
TRBV11-2,14,-,TRBJ2-6,-,TGTGCCACCTCGACAGAGCCTGGGGCCAACGTCCTGACTTTC,CATSTEPGANVLTF
TRBV6-5,16,-,TRBJ2-7,-,TGTGCCAGCAGTTACCGTAGGCGAGGGAGCTCCTACGAGCAGTACTTC,CASSYRRRGSSYEQYF
TRBV20-1,18,many,TRBJ2-1,TRBD2,TGCAGTGCTAGAGATCGGAATAGCGGGAGGGCTCGTTACAATGAGCAGTTCTTC,CSARDRNSGRARYNEQFF
TRBV5-1,16,few,TRBJ2-3,TRBD1,TGCGCCAGCAGCTTGGCCGGCAGGGGGCGAGCAGATACGCAGTATTTT,CASSLAGRGRADTQYF
TRBV6-5,16,few,TRBJ2-6,-,TGTGCCAGCAGTTACTCCCAGCCTTCTGGGGCCAACGTCCTGACTTTC,CASSYSQPSGANVLTF
TRBV5-6,12,many,TRBJ2-1,-,TGTGCCAGCAGTTGGACGGACAATGAGCAGTTCTTC,CASSWTDNEQFF
TRBV6-1,12,-,TRBJ2-2,-,TGTGCCAGCGGAGTTAACACCGGGGAGCTGTTTTTT,CASGVNTGELFF
TRBV5-1,16,many,TRBJ1-6,-,TGCGCCAGCAGCAGCACGAAAAGCTCCTATAATTCACCCCTCCACTTT,CASSSTKSSYNSPLHF
TRBV6-2/TRBV6-3,15,many,TRBJ1-1,-,TGTGCCAGCAGTTACGACTTTTTAGGGAACACTGAAGCTTTCTTT,CASSYDFLGNTEAFF
TRBV5-1,18,many,TRBJ2-4,TRBD1,TGCGCCAGCAGCCCGCGGACAGGGGGCCCTGAAGCCAAAAACATTCAGTACTTC,CASSPRTGGPEAKNIQYF
TRBV10-3,20,many,TRBJ2-5,TRBD2,TGTGCCATCATCGGAGCCCCACTGTCGTGGACTAGCGGGGGTCCGGAGACCCAGTACTTC,CAIIGAPLSWTSGGPETQYF
TRBV18,15,-,TRBJ2-3,-,TGTGCCAGCTCGTCCCGGACCCCCAAAAGTGATACGCAGTATTTT,CASSSRTPKSDTQYF
TRBV12-5,14,many,TRBJ2-3,-,TGTGCTAGTGGTATGAGCGGTAGCACAGATACGCAGTATTTT,CASGMSGSTDTQYF
TRBV5-5,13,many,TRBJ2-7,-,TGTGCCAGCAGTCTTGGGGTAGCCTACGAGCAGTACTTC,CASSLGVAYEQYF
TRBV12-3/TRBV12-4,14,many,TRBJ1-1,TRBD1,TGTGCCAGCAGCCCGGACAGGGGGAGCACTGAAGCTTTCTTT,CASSPDRGSTEAFF
TRBV7-2,13,many,TRBJ1-2,-,TGTGCCAGCAGCACGGACCGCCTCTATGGCTACACCTTC,CASSTDRLYGYTF
TRBV9,15,-,TRBJ2-1,-,TGTGCCAGCAGCGTAGAAGGCTTCTTCTACAATGAGCAGTTCTTC,CASSVEGFFYNEQFF
TRBV7-2,14,few,TRBJ1-3,-,TGTGCCAGCAGCTTAGAAGCCTCTGGAAACACCATATATTTT,CASSLEASGNTIYF
TRBV7-3,15,many,TRBJ2-6,-,TGTGCCAGCAGCTTAGGGGGGCCGGCGGCCAACGTCCTGACTTTC,CASSLGGPAANVLTF
TRBV28,17,few,TRBJ2-7,-,TGTGCCAGCAGTAGCCCCCGGGACACTTATTCCTCCTACGAGCAGTACTTC,CASSSPRDTYSSYEQYF
TRBV2,13,many,TRBJ1-1,-,TGTGCCAGCAGTGAAAGCTTGGGGACTGAAGCTTTCTTT,CASSESLGTEAFF
TRBV9,15,many,TRBJ2-7,-,TGTGCCAGCACCCCTGGGGCCGCGGCCCGGTACGAGCAGTACTTC,CASTPGAAARYEQYF
TRBV5-8,15,many,TRBJ2-6,-,TGTGCCAGCAGCTTGCGTTTCTCTGGGGCCAACGTCCTGACTTTC,CASSLRFSGANVLTF
TRBV7-9,16,few,TRBJ2-5,TRBD2,TGTGCCAGCAGACCTCCCGGAGCGGGGGGGCAAGAGACCCAGTACTTC,CASRPPGAGGQETQYF
TRBV9,15,many,TRBJ2-3,-,TGTGCCAGCAGCGTAGTTCCTCAACACACAGATACGCAGTATTTT,CASSVVPQHTDTQYF
TRBV4-2,16,many,TRBJ1-5,TRBD1,TGTGCCAGCAGTATACACATGGGACAGGGGGGTCAGCCCCAGCATTTT,CASSIHMGQGGQPQHF
TRBV4-2,17,-,TRBJ1-1,-,TGTGCCAGCAGCCAGGAGGGTCTCCGGGTAGGGAACACTGAAGCTTTCTTT,CASSQEGLRVGNTEAFF
TRBV3-1,14,few,TRBJ1-1,-,TGTGCCAGCAGCCAAGGGGGGGCGGGATCTGAAGCTTTCTTT,CASSQGGAGSEAFF
TRBV29-1,14,many,TRBJ2-7,TRBD2,TGCAGCGCTGTGCGGGGGAGCGCCTCCTACGAGCAGTACTTC,CSAVRGSASYEQYF
TRBV2,16,many,TRBJ2-4,TRBD2,TGTGCCAGCACCCGGCGGGCTAGCGGGGGAAAAAACATTCAGTACTTC,CASTRRASGGKNIQYF
TRBV3-1,15,many,TRBJ1-5,-,TGTGCCAGCAGCCAAGATCCCATGGCAGGTCAGCCCCAGCATTTT,CASSQDPMAGQPQHF
TRBV30,15,few,TRBJ1-5,TRBD1,TGTGCCTGGAGTCTGGGACAGGGCCCCAATCAGCCCCAGCATTTT,CAWSLGQGPNQPQHF
TRBV6-1,13,many,TRBJ2-1,TRBD1,TGTGCCAGCAGCCTAGCAAGGGGGCTGGAGCAGTTCTTC,CASSLARGLEQFF